These 20 T cell receptor beta chains share one sample of origin, sequenced in a study of control samples from healthy donors and cancer patients. Assay: immunoSEQ multiplex PCR; the TCRdb copy retains only in-frame clones and omits some. The sample includes under 450,000 clones, around 90% of them seen just once. The sample was PBMCs. Receptors were obtained from a man aged 35 to 55 with head and neck cancer.

The gene calls are TRBV5-1 and TRBJ2-6; possibly TRBD1 or TRBD2 for D (5 bases each). V dropped 3 bases and J dropped 0 bases, with 10 bases sitting between them. This CDR3 spans 16 amino acids. Germline V gene sequence: CDR1 SGHRS, CDR2 YFSETQ. CDR3 DNA sequence: TGCGCCAGCAGCTCAGCCGGGACCTCTGGGGCCAACGTCCTGACTTTC. This codes for CASSSAGTSGANVLTF.

The rearrangement joins TRBV4-1 to TRBJ2-7; no clear D gene. The CDR3 has 13 residues. The V gene lost 4 bases and the J gene lost 0 bases, with 7 bases spanning the gap. CDR1 is MGHRA, CDR2 YSYEKL, per germline. DNA for the CDR3: TGCGCCAGCAGCCTTAGCACCTCCTACGAGCAGTACTTC. Its protein is CASSLSTSYEQYF.

V and J are TRBV5-6 and TRBJ2-3, with 8 bases that match TRBD1. Germline V gene sequence: CDR1 SGHDT, CDR2 YYEEEE. CDR3 length equals 15 residues. Trimming removed 4 bases from V and 3 bases from J; junction bases left unmatched: 7. The CDR3 region is CASSPYGQGTDTQYF. For the CDR3, the DNA is TGTGCCAGCAGCCCCTACGGACAGGGAACAGATACGCAGTATTTT.

The V call is TRBV30, the J call TRBJ2-2, with TRBD1 as a possible D gene (6 bases). Trimming took off 4 bases at V and 3 bases at J, with 15 bases between the two ends. CDR3 length: 15 residues. Germline V gene sequence: CDR1 GTSNPN, CDR2 SVGIG (reference sequence). DNA for the CDR3: TGTGCCTGGACAATGGGGGCATGGTACACCGGGGAGCTGTTTTTT. Translated, it gives CAWTMGAWYTGELFF.

This clone came up a few times. The chain recombines TRBV7-9 with TRBJ1-1; no clear D gene. Germline assignment: CDR1 SEHNR and CDR2 FQNEAQ (reference sequence). V lost 1 base and J lost 4, with 16 bases in between. The CDR3 is 16 residues long. CDR3 loop: CASSLEFSDRGTEAFF. The CDR3 DNA is TGTGCCAGCAGCTTAGAGTTCTCGGATAGAGGCACTGAAGCTTTCTTT.

The J gene is TRBJ1-1, the V gene TRBV5-1, with D maybe TRBD1 (6 bases). Per the germline V gene, CDR1 is SGHRS and CDR2 is YFSETQ. Trimming cost V 4 bases and J 0 bases, with 16 bases left between them. The CDR3 is 16 amino acids. CDR3 residues: CASSREWGGLNTEAFF. The CDR3 DNA follows: TGCGCCAGCAGCCGCGAATGGGGGGGCCTGAACACTGAAGCTTTCTTT. Drawing the rest from reference TRBV5-1 and TRBJ1-1, the complete variable domain is KAGVTQTPRYLIKTRGQQVTLSCSPISGHRSVSWYQQTPGQGLQFLFEYFSETQRNKGNFPGRFSGRQFSNSRSEMNVSTLELGDSALYLCASSREWGGLNTEAFFGQGTRLTVV.

V is TRBV10-1 and J is TRBJ2-7; D could derive from TRBD1 or TRBD2 (6 bases each). The CDR3 totals 12 residues. Between the trimmed V and J ends, which lost 3 bases and 11 bases, there was a span of 14 bases. Looked up from germline, CDR1 is WNHNN and CDR2 is SYGVQD (reference sequence). The CDR3 DNA sequence: TGCGCCAGCAGTGACCTCGGGGGCTGGAAGTACTTC. Protein: CASSDLGGWKYF.

This sequence joins TRBV4-2 and TRBJ2-7; 9 nucleotides align to TRBD1. With V trimmed by 0 bases and J by 4 bases, 1 base remained unmatched. The CDR3 is 14 amino acids. Germline V lookup: CDR1 LGHNA, CDR2 YNFKEQ. In nucleotides, the CDR3 is TGTGCCAGCAGCCAAGAGGACAGGGGTTACGAGCAGTACTTC. Its protein product is CASSQEDRGYEQYF.

This sequence joins TRBV5-1 and TRBJ2-2; 11 bases align to TRBD1. Germline CDR1 and CDR2: SGHRS and YFSETQ. The length of the CDR3 is 16 residues. J gave up 4 bases and V 4 bases, and 6 bases lay outside the gene matches. The CDR3 sequence: CASSPDRGQVTGELFF. CDR3 sequence (DNA): TGCGCCAGCAGCCCGGACAGGGGGCAAGTCACCGGGGAGCTGTTTTTT.

The chain has TRBV21-1 and TRBJ2-7; the table calls TRBD2, which could not be checked here. TRBV21-1 is termed a pseudogene. The CDR3 extends over 17 amino acids. As DNA, the CDR3 is TGTGCCAGCAGCAAAGCGGGGGGGGACATCCGGTTCTACGAGCAGTACTTC. Protein sequence: CASSKAGGDIRFYEQYF.

This chain connects TRBV6-2 or TRBV6-3 to TRBJ2-7; perhaps TRBD2 as D (5 bases). V was cut by 2 bases and J by 5 bases, with 10 bases left in between. The CDR3 is made up of 13 amino acids. CDR1 and CDR2 (germline): MNHEY, SVGEGT. As DNA, the CDR3 is TGTGCCAGCAGTTACAATTCCGGGGACGAGCAGTACTTC. Translation: CASSYNSGDEQYF.

J is TRBJ1-1 and V is TRBV7-2; D remains ambiguous. Trimming removed 4 bases from V and 4 bases from J, with 7 bases in between. In germline, CDR1 is SGHTA, CDR2 FQGNSA. This CDR3 spans 12 amino acids. The CDR3, as DNA: TGTGCCAGCAGCTCTAAGATCACTGAAGCTTTCTTT. Translated: CASSSKITEAFF.

The chain recombines TRBV10-1 with TRBJ2-7, with TRBD1 identical over 8 bases. The CDR3 is 11 residues long. From germline, CDR1 is WNHNN and CDR2 SYGVQD (reference sequence). Losses at the gene ends were 5 bases for V and 7 bases for J; bases not matched to a gene: 1. CDR3 loop: CASSTGGEQYF. Written as DNA, the CDR3 is TGCGCCAGCAGTACAGGGGGAGAGCAGTACTTC.

The rearrangement links TRBV3-1 (or the pseudogene TRBV3-2) to TRBJ2-1; 10 nucleotides match TRBD2. The V and J ends lost 7 bases and 9 bases, in that order; junction bases with no gene match: 9. The CDR3 has 14 amino acids. In germline, CDR1 is LGHDT, CDR2 YNNKEL (reference sequence). The CDR3, as DNA: TGTGCCAGCACCAAGCGGGAGGGCCAAGGTGAGCAGTTCTTC. Amino acids: CASTKREGQGEQFF.

V gene TRBV12-5 combines with J gene TRBJ2-5; D may match TRBD1 or TRBD2 (5 bases each). The ends were cut back, 4 bases at V and 4 bases at J, with 19 bases in the middle. Germline V gene sequence: CDR1 LGHNT, CDR2 FRNRAP. The CDR3 totals 16 residues. CDR3 amino acids: CASGSLGELITETQYF. The CDR3 DNA sequence: TGTGCTAGTGGTTCACTAGGGGAGTTGATTACAGAGACCCAGTACTTC.

This rearrangement joins TRBV29-1 to TRBJ2-7; no clear D. This CDR3 spans 13 amino acids. CDR1 is SQVTM and CDR2 is ANQGSEA in the germline V gene. Deletions cut 7 bases from V and 3 bases from J, with 16 bases between. This CDR3 reads CSALGILDYEQYF. The DNA for the CDR3 is TGCAGCGCCCTAGGGATTCTGGACTACGAGCAGTACTTC.

The J gene is TRBJ2-7, the V gene TRBV11-2; a possible D gene is TRBD2 (5 bases). Germline V lookup: CDR1 SGHAT, CDR2 FQNNGV. Trimming shortened V by 5 bases and J by 5 bases, and 10 bases separated the two germline ends. The CDR3 spans 12 residues. The CDR3 DNA reads as TGTGCCAGCAGCCCAACTAGAGACGAGCAGTACTTC. As protein: CASSPTRDEQYF. Variable domain in full (rest from reference TRBV11-2 and TRBJ2-7): EAGVAQSPRYKIIEKRQSVAFWCNPISGHATLYWYQQILGQGPKLLIQFQNNGVVDDSQLPKDRFSAERLKGVDSTLKIQPAKLEDSAVYLCASSPTRDEQYFGPGTRLTVT.

The chain couples TRBV4-1 to TRBJ2-1, with a weak D call TRBD2 (5 bases). This CDR3 has 14 amino acids. Germline values: CDR1 MGHRA, CDR2 YSYEKL. The V end was cut by 0 bases, the J end by 5 bases, with 8 bases between. CDR3 residues: CASSQDASHNEQFF. CDR3 DNA sequence: TGCGCCAGCAGCCAAGACGCTAGCCACAATGAGCAGTTCTTC.

This sequence joins TRBV9 and TRBJ1-5; possible D gene TRBD1, 6 bases. V was cut by 3 bases and J by 1 base, with 11 bases left in between. The CDR3 is made up of 15 amino acids. Germline V gives CDR1 SGDLS, CDR2 YYNGEE. CDR3 DNA: TGTGCCAGCAGCGAGGGGGGAGAAAGCAATCAGCCCCAGCATTTT. It translates to CASSEGGESNQPQHF.

The chain is built from TRBV6-5 and TRBJ1-3; 7 positions match TRBD1. V dropped 8 bases and J dropped 2; count of bases not matched to a gene: 6. This CDR3 is 14 amino acids long. Germline V gene lookup returns CDR1 MNHEY and CDR2 SVGAGI. CDR3 loop: CASRQGYTGNTIYF. Here the CDR3 DNA reads TGTGCCAGCCGACAGGGATATACTGGAAACACCATATATTTT.